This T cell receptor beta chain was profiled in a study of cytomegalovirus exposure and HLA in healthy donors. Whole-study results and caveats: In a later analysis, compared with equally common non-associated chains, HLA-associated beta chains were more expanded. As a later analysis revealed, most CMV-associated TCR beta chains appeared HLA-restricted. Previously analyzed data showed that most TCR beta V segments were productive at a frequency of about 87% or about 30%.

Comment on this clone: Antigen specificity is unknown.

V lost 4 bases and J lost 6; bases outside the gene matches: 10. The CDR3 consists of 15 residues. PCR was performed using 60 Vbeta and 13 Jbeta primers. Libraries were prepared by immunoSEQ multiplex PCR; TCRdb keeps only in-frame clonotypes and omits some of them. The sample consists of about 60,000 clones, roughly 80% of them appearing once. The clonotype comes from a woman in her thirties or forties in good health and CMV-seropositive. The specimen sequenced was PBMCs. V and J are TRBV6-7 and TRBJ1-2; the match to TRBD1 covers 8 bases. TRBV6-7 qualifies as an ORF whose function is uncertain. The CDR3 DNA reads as TGTGCCAGCAGTTCCGGACAGGGAAAAAGGGATGGCTACACCTTC. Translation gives CASSSGQGKRDGYTF.